The T cell receptor beta chain under discussion was sequenced for a study of STAT5B mutations in CD4+ large granular lymphocyte leukemia. Study findings and constraints: Patient CD4-sorted repertoires stayed more clonal than healthy ones after leukemic-clone removal. TRBV06-family usage was enriched in top patient clones (8/27) versus controls (2/35).

TCRdb's copy holds only in-frame clones and misses some; the assay was immunoSEQ multiplex PCR. The sample includes around 23,000 clones, about 80% of them seen just once. A note on this clone: Its antigen is as yet unknown.

The CDR3 is 17 residues long. Trimming took off 2 bases at V and 4 bases at J, with 20 bases between the two ends. CDR1 MNHNS and CDR2 SASEGT come from the germline V gene. This TCR came from a human donor in good health. What was sequenced was CD4+ T cells from blood buffy coats. The V and J genes are TRBV6-1 and TRBJ1-2; TRBD1 is a possible D gene (5 bases). This chain's CDR3 is CASSEQGFVRVSYGYTF. In DNA, the CDR3 is TGTGCCAGCAGTGAACAGGGCTTTGTGAGGGTTTCCTATGGCTACACCTTC.